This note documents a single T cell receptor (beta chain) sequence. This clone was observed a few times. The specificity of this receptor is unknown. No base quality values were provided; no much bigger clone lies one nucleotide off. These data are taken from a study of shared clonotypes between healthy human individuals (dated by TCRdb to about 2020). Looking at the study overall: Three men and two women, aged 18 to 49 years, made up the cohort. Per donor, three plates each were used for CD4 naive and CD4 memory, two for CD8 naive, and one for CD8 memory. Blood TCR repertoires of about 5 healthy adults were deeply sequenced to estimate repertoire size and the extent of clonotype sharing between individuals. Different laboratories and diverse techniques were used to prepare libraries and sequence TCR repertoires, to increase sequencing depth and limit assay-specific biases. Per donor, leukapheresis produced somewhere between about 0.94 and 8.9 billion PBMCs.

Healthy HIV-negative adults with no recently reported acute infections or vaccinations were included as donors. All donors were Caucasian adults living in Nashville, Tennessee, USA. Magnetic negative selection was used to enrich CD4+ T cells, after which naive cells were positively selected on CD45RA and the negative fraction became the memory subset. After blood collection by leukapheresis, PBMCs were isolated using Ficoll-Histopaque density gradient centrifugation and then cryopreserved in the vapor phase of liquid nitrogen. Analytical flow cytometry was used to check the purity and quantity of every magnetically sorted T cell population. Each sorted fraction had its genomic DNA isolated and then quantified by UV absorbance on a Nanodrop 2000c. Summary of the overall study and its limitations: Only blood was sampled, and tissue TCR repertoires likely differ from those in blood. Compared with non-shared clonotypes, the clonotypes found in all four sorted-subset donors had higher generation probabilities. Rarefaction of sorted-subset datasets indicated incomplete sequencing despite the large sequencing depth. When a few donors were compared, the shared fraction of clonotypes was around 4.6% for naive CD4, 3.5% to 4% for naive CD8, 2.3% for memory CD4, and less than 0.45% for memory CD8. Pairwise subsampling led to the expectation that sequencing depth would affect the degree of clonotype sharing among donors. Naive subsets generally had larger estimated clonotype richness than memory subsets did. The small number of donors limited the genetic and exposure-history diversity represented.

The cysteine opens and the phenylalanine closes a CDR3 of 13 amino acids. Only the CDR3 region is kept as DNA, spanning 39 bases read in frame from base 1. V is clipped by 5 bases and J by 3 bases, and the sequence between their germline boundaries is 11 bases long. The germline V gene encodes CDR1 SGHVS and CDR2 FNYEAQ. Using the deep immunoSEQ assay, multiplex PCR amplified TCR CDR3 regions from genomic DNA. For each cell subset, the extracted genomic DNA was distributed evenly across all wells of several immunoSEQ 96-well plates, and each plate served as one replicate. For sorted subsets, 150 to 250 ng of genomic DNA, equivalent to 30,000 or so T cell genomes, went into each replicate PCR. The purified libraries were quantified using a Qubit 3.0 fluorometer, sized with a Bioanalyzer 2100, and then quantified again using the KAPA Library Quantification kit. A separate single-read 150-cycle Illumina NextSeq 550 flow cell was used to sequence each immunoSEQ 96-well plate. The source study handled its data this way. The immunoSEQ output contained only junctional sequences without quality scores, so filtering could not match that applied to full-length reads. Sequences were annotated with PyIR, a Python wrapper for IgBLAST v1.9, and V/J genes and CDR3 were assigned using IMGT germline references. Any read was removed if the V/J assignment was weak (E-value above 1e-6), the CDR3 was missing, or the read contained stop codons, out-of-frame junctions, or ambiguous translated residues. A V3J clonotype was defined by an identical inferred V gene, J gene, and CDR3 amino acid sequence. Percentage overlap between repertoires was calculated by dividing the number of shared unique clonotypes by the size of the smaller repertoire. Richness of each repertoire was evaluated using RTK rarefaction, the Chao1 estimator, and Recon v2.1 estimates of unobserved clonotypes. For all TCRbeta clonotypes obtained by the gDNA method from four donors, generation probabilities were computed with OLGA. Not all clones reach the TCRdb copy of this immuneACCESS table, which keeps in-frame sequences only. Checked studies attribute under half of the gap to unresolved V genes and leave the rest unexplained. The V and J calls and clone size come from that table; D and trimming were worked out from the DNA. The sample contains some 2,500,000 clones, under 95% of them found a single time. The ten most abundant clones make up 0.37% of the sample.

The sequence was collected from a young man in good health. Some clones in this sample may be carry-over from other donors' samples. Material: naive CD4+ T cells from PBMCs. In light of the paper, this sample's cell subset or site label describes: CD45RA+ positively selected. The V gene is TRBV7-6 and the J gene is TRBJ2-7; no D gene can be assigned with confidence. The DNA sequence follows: TGTGCCAGCAGCACAACGGACGGCTACGAGCAGTACTTC. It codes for CASSTTDGYEQYF.